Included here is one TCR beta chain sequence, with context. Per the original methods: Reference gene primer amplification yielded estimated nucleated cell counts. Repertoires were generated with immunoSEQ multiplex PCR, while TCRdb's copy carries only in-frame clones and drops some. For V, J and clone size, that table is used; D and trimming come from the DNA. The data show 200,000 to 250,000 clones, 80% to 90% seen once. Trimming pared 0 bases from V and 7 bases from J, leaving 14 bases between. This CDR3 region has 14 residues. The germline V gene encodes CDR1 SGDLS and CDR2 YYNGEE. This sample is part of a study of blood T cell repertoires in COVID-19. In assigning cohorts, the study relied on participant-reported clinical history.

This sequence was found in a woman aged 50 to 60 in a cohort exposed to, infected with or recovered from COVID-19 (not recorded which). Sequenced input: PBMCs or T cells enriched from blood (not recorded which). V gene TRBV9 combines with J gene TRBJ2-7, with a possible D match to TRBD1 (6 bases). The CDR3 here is CASSVVQGSGEQYF. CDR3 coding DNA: TGTGCCAGCAGCGTAGTTCAGGGGAGTGGAGAGCAGTACTTC. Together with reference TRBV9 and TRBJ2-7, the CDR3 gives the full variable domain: DSGVTQTPKHLITATGQRVTLRCSPRSGDLSVYWYQQSLDQGLQFLIQYYNGEERAKGNILERFSAQQFPDLHSELNLSSLELGDSALYFCASSVVQGSGEQYFGPGTRLTVT.